These 2 T cell receptor beta chains share one sample of origin, sequenced in a study of shared clonotypes between healthy human individuals. Generated by immunoSEQ multiplex PCR, the TCRdb table keeps only in-frame clones and is missing some. The sample records roughly 2.4 million clones, about 94% being singletons. Source material: naive CD4+ T cells sorted from blood. This sample's subset: CD45RA+ positively selected. These receptors all stem from a man aged 18 to 29 in good health.

V is TRBV7-6 and J is TRBJ2-1, with 7 bases matching TRBD1. In germline, CDR1 is SGHVS, CDR2 FNYEAQ. This CDR3 contains 15 residues. Losses at the gene ends were 1 base for V and 10 bases for J; bases not matched to a gene: 10. CDR3 in amino acids: CASSLGQGIIWEQFF. The CDR3 bases are TGTGCCAGCAGCTTAGGACAGGGAATCATCTGGGAGCAGTTCTTC.

The chain employs TRBV5-1 and TRBJ2-7, with D possibly being TRBD1 (7 bases). Trimming cost V 2 bases and J 7 bases, with 10 bases left between them. The CDR3 totals 12 residues. Germline V gene data show CDR1 as SGHRS and CDR2 as YFSETQ. The CDR3 here is CASSFQGGEQYF. The CDR3, as DNA: TGCGCCAGCAGCTTTCAGGGGGGAGAGCAGTACTTC.